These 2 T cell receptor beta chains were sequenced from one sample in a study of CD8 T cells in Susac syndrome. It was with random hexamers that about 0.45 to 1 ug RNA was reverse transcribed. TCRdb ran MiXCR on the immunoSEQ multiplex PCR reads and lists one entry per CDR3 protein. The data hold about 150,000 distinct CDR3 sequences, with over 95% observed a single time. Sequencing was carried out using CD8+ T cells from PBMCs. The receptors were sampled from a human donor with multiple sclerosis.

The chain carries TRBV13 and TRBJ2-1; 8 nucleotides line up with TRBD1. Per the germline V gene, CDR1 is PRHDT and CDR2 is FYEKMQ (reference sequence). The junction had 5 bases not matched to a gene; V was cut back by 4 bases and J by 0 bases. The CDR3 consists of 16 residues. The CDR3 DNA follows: TGTGCCAGCAGCTCCAGGACAGGGAGCTCCTACAATGAGCAGTTCTTC. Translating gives CASSSRTGSSYNEQFF.

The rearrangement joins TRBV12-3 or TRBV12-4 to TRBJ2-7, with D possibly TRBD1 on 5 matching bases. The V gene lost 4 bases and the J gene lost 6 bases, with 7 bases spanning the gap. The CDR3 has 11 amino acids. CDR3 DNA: TGTGCCAGCAGTTCCGACAGCGAGCAGTACTTC. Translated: CASSSDSEQYF.